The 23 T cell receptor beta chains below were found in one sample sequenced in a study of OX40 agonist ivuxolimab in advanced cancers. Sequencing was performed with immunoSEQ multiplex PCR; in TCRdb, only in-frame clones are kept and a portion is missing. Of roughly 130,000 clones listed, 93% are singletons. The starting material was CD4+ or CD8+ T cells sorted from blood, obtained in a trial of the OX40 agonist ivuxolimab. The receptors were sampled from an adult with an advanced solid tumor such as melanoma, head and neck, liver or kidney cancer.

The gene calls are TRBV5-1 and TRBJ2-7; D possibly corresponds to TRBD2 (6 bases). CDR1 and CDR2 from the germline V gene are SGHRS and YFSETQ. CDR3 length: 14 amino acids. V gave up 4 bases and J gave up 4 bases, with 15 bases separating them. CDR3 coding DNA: TGCGCCAGCAGCGAGGCCAGCCTAGCGTACGAGCAGTACTTC. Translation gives CASSEASLAYEQYF.

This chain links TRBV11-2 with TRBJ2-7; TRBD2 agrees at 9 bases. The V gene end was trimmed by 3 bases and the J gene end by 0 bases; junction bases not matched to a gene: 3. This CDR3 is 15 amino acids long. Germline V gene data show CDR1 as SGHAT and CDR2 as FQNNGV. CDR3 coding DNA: TGTGCCAGCAGCTTGACTAGCGGAAGCTCCTACGAGCAGTACTTC. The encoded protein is CASSLTSGSSYEQYF. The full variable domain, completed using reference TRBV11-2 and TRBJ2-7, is EAGVAQSPRYKIIEKRQSVAFWCNPISGHATLYWYQQILGQGPKLLIQFQNNGVVDDSQLPKDRFSAERLKGVDSTLKIQPAKLEDSAVYLCASSLTSGSSYEQYFGPGTRLTVT.

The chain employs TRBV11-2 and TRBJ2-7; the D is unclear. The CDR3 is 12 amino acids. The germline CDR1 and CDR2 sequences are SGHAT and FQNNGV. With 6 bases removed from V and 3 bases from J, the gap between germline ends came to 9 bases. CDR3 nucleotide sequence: TGTGCCAGCAGTTACCGATACTACGAGCAGTACTTC. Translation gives CASSYRYYEQYF.

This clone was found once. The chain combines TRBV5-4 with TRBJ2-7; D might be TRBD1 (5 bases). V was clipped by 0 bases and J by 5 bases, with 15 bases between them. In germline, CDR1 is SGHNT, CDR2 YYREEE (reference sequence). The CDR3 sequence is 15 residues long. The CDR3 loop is CASSLVGRREHEQYF. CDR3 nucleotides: TGTGCCAGCAGCTTGGTAGGGCGCAGGGAACACGAGCAGTACTTC.

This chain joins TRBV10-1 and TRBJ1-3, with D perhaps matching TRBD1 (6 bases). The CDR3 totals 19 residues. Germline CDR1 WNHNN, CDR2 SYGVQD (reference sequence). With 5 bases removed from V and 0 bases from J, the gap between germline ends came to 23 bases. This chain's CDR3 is CASSTGAIPPRISGNTIYF. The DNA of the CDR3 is TGCGCCAGCAGTACGGGGGCTATACCTCCACGAATCTCTGGAAACACCATATATTTT.

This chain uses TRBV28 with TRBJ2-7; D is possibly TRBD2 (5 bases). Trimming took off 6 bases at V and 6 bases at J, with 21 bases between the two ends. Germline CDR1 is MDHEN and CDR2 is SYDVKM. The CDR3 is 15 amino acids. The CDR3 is CASRLGVVGFSEQYF. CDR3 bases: TGTGCCAGCAGGTTGGGAGTTGTCGGTTTCAGCGAGCAGTACTTC.

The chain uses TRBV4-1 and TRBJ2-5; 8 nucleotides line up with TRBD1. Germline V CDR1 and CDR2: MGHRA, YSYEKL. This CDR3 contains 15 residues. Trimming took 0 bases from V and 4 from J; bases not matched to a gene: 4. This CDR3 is CASSQEGTGGETQYF. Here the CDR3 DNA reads TGCGCCAGCAGCCAAGAAGGAACAGGGGGAGAGACCCAGTACTTC.

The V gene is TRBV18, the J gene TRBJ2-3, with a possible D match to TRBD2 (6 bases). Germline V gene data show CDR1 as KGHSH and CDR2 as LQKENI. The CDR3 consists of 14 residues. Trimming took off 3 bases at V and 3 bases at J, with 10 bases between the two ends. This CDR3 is CASSPASETDTQYF. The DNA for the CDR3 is TGTGCCAGCTCACCGGCTAGCGAGACAGATACGCAGTATTTT.

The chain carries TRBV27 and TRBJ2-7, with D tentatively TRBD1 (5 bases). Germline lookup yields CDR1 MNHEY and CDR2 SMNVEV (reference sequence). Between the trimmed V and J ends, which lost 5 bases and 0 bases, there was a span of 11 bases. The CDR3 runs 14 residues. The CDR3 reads CASSISRVSYEQYF. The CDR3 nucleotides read TGTGCCAGCAGTATCTCCAGGGTCTCCTACGAGCAGTACTTC.

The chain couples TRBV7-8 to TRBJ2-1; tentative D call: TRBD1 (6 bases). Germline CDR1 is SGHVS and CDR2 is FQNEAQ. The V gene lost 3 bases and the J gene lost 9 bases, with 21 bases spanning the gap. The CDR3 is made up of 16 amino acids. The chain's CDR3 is CASSFGTGTRGVEQFF. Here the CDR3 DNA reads TGTGCCAGCAGCTTCGGTACGGGGACAAGGGGTGTTGAGCAGTTCTTC.

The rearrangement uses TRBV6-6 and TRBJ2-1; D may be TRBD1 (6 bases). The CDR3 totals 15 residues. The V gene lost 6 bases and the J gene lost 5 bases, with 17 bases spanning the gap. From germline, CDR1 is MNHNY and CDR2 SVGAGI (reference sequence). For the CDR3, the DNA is TGTGCCAGCAGCTACCAGGGGCGACTTAACAATGAGCAGTTCTTC. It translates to CASSYQGRLNNEQFF.

The CDR3 DNA is TGTGCCAGCTCTACAGGGGCCAGGGGGGAAAAACTGTTTTTT. This translates into CASSTGARGEKLFF. This chain uses TRBV2 with TRBJ1-4; 7 bases are a match to TRBD1. This CDR3 is 14 amino acids long. Germline CDR1 and CDR2: SNHLY and FYNNEI. After removal of 8 bases from V and 8 bases from J, the junction contained 11 bases not matched to a gene.

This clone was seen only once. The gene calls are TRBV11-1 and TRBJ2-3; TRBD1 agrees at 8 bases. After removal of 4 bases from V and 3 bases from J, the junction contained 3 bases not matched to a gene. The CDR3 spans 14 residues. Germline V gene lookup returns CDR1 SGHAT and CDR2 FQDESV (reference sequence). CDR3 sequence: CASSSDRVTDTQYF. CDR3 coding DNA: TGTGCCAGCAGCTCGGACAGGGTGACAGATACGCAGTATTTT.

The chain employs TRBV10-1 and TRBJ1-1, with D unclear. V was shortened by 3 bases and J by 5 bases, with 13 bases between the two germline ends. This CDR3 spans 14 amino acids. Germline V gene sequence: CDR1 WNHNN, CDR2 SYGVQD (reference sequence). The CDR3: CASSDQLGGTEAFF. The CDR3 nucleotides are TGCGCCAGCAGTGACCAACTCGGAGGGACTGAAGCTTTCTTT.

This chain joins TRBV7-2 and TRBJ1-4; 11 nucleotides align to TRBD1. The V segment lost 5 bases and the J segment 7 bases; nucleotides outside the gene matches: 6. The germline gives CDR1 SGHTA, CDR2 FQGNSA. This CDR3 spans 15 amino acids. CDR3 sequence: CASSPPGQGVEKLFF. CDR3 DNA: TGTGCCAGCAGCCCCCCGGGACAGGGGGTTGAAAAACTGTTTTTT.

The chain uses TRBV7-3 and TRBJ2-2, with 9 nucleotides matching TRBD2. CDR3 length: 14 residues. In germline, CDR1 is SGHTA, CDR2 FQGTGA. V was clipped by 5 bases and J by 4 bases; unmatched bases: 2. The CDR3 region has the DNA TGTGCCAGCAGCCTAGCGGGACCCACCGGGGAGCTGTTTTTT. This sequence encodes CASSLAGPTGELFF.

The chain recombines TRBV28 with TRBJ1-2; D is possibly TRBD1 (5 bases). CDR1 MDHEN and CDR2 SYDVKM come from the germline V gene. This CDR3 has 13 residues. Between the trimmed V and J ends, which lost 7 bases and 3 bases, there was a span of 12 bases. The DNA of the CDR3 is TGTGCCAGCAAAGGGGAGAATTACTATGGCTACACCTTC. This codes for CASKGENYYGYTF.

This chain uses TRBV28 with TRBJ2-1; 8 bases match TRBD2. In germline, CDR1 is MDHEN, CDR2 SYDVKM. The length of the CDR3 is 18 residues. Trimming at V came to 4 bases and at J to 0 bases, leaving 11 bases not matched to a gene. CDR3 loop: CASSSAGGAFSSYNEQFF. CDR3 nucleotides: TGTGCCAGCAGTTCGGCGGGGGGCGCCTTCAGCTCCTACAATGAGCAGTTCTTC.

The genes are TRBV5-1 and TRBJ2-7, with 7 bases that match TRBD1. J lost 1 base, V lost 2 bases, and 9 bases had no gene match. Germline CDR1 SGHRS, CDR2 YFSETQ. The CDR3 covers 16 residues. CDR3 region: CASSLVAGTASYEQYF. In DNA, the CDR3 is TGCGCCAGCAGCTTAGTAGCAGGGACAGCTTCCTACGAGCAGTACTTC. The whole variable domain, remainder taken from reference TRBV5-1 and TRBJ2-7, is KAGVTQTPRYLIKTRGQQVTLSCSPISGHRSVSWYQQTPGQGLQFLFEYFSETQRNKGNFPGRFSGRQFSNSRSEMNVSTLELGDSALYLCASSLVAGTASYEQYFGPGTRLTVT.

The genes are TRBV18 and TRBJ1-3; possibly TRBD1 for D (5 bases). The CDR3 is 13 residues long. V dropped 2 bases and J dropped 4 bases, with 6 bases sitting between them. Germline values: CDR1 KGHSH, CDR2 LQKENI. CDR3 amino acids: CASSPGAGNTIYF. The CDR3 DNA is TGTGCCAGCTCACCAGGGGCAGGAAACACCATATATTTT.

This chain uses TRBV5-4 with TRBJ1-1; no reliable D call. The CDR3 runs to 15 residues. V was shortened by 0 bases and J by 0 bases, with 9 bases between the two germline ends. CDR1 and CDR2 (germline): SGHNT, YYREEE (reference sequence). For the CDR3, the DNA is TGTGCCAGCAGCTTGGATCTGGGGATGAACACTGAAGCTTTCTTT. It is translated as CASSLDLGMNTEAFF.

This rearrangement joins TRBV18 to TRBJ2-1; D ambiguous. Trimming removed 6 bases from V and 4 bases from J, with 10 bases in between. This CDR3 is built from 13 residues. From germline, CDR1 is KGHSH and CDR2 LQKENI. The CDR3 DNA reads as TGTGCCAGCTCCCCTGGTCTTTACAATGAGCAGTTCTTC. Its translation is CASSPGLYNEQFF.

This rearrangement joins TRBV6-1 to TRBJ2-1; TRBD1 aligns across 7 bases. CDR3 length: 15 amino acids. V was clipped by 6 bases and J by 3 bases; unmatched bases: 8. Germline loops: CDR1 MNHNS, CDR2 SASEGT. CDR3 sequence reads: CASRISGTVYNEQFF. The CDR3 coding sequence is TGTGCCAGCAGAATATCCGGGACAGTCTACAATGAGCAGTTCTTC.